The present T cell receptor (beta chain) was sequenced within a study of T cells after yellow fever vaccination. Only a few counts were recorded for this clonotype. The CDR3 extends over 13 amino acids. The germline gives CDR1 SQVTM, CDR2 ANQGSEA. V lost 7 bases and J lost 6, with 16 bases in between. TCRdb reanalysed the 5' RACE reads using MiXCR and keeps one entry per CDR3 protein. The table includes 400,000 to 650,000 distinct CDR3 sequences, 21% detected once. The clonotype comes from a man aged 18-30 years who received the YFV17D yellow fever vaccine. The chain is built from TRBV29-1 and TRBJ2-4, with D maybe TRBD2 (5 bases). This specimen was PBMCs, taken more than 20 days after the first yellow fever vaccination. DNA for the CDR3: TGCAGCGCCCGACGGGGATCTGGAAACATTCAGTACTTC. This gives the protein CSARRGSGNIQYF.